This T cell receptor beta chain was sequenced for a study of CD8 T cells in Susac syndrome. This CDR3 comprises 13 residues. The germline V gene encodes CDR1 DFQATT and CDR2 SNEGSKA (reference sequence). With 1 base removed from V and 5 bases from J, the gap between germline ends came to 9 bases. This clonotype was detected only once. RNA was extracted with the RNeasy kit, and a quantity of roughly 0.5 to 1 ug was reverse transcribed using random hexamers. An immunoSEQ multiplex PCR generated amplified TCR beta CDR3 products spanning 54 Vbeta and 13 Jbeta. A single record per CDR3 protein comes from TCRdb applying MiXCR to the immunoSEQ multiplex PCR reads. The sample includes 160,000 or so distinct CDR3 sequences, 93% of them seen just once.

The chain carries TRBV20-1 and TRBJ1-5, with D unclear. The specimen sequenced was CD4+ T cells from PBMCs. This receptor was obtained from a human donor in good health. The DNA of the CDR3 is TGCAGTGCTAGAGGAGGTTCCTATCAGCCCCAGCATTTT. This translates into CSARGGSYQPQHF.